This record concerns one TCR beta chain sequence. Its antigen is not yet known. No qualities accompany the bases; no much larger clone lies one base away. At one collaborating source in Seattle, patients were enrolled during active infection and were followed longitudinally through the course of disease. Collaborating institutions collected whole blood in K2EDTA tubes following their own protocols. Collaborator samples were shipped for TCRbeta analysis as frozen whole blood, isolated PBMCs, or DNA extracted from either sample type. This entry comes from a study of blood T cell repertoires in COVID-19 (dated by TCRdb to the early 2020s). About the study as a whole: Samples from collaborators originated in the United States, Italy and Spain and spanned both the acute and convalescent phases of COVID-19. The samples were drawn from the first 160 participants of the ongoing ImmuneRACE study and from roughly 1,300 subjects provided by 6 global collaborators. Sample metadata almost always included a de-identified subject ID, COVID-19 status, age in years and sex. The repertoires were released in a freely available public database meant as a resource for research on the immune response to SARS-CoV-2. The dataset comprised deeply sampled blood TCRbeta repertoires from subjects exposed to, actively infected with, or recovered from COVID-19. The material from the prospective study consisted of cDNA or gDNA derived from T cells, B-cell-depleted T cells, or PBMCs. Where HLA class I and class II types were available, the types were taken from metadata supplied by the sample provider, not from assay-based typing.

Overall study results and their limits: The quantity of clinical and demographic metadata differed by source and by participant and was supplied without curation.

V trim: 2 bases; J trim: 3 bases; unmatched bases: 4. Via the germline V gene, CDR1 is SGHTA and CDR2 FQGNSA. The CDR3 contains 15 residues, cysteine and phenylalanine counted. The kept DNA is CDR3 alone, 45 bases in frame from the first base. The immunoSEQ Assay, a bias-controlled multiplex PCR, was used to amplify TCRbeta CDR3 regions from genomic DNA. As for the authors' bioinformatics: Within the assay, amplification of reference gene primers was used to estimate how many nucleated cells each sample contained. To quantify the absolute abundance of each unique TCRbeta CDR3 rearrangement, sequence reads were collapsed and filtered. Productive Simpson clonality was computed per sample as the square root of Simpson's diversity index over productive rearrangements. TCRdb took this table from immuneACCESS and kept in-frame rearrangements with V and J called. Such tables lack part of the clones; where checked against another copy, unresolved V genes explain under half of the gap, and the rest is unexplained. The V and J calls and clone size are taken from that table; D and trimming were inferred from the DNA. The sample includes a few hundred thousand clones, with less than 90% observed a single time. The leading ten clones occupy roughly 10% of the sample.

The sample taken for sequencing was peripheral blood. This TCR came from a woman of 80 years or more with COVID-19, enrolled during active disease. The chain was built from TRBV7-2 and TRBJ2-3; the junction holds 8 bases that match TRBD1. At the DNA level, the sequence is TGTGCCAGCAGCTTAAGACAGGGGATTACAGATACGCAGTATTTT. This sequence encodes CASSLRQGITDTQYF.